These 13 T cell receptor beta chains originate from one sample sequenced in a study of T-cell reconstitution after alpha-beta-depleted transplantation in children (dated by TCRdb to between 2015 and 2016). Library prep was done by PCR. The sequencer listed for this sample is Illumina HiSeq 2500. Molecular barcoding was employed in the preparation of TCR libraries, with unique molecular identifiers being used to normalize TCRbeta repertoire quantification. TCRdb reprocessed the public reads (quality trimming at Q25 with fastp, clone calling with MiXCR) and kept in-frame beta chains. Entries are consolidated by CDR3 protein sequence, retaining the most common genes and DNA. This sample holds hundreds of thousands of distinct CDR3 sequences; over 9.5% were observed only once. The ten largest clones represent 4% of the sample. Source: PBMCs from the stem cell graft donor, taken from the stem cell graft. The receptors were sampled from a human donor who donated a stem cell graft to a child with acute myeloid leukemia.

This clonotype showed up just a few times. This chain uses TRBV6-2 or TRBV6-3 with TRBJ2-7, with 8 bases that match TRBD1. The CDR3 has 17 amino acids. The junction had 14 bases not matched to a gene; V was cut back by 6 bases and J by 1 base. Germline V gene data show CDR1 as MNHEY and CDR2 as SVGEGT. The CDR3 reads CASRIDRDRPLSYEQYF. In nucleotides, the CDR3 is TGTGCCAGCAGAATCGACCGGGACAGGCCGCTTTCCTACGAGCAGTACTTC.

The chain couples TRBV20-1 to TRBJ1-2, with TRBD1 matching over 10 bases. The CDR3 sequence is 15 residues long. V shed 1 base and J 4 bases; nucleotides not matched to a gene: 6. The germline CDR1 and CDR2 sequences are DFQATT and SNEGSKA (reference sequence). CDR3: CSARGQGANSYGYTF. CDR3 sequence (DNA): TGCAGTGCTAGAGGACAGGGGGCGAATAGCTATGGCTACACCTTC.

The chain has TRBV7-2 and TRBJ2-7; no reliable D call. Germline V gene data show CDR1 as SGHTA and CDR2 as FQGNSA. V lost 5 bases to trimming and J lost 4 bases, with 12 bases between them. The CDR3 extends over 13 amino acids. CDR3 loop: CASSRRAGYEQYF. In nucleotides, the CDR3 is TGTGCCAGCAGCCGCCGGGCCGGGTACGAGCAGTACTTC.

V gene TRBV7-3 combines with J gene TRBJ2-2; the D is unclear. Germline assignment: CDR1 SGHTA and CDR2 FQGTGA. The CDR3 has 14 residues. The V end was cut by 5 bases, the J end by 6 bases, with 13 bases between. The CDR3 bases are TGTGCCAGCAGCCCCCGTTGGGGTTCCGGGGAGCTGTTTTTT. It codes for CASSPRWGSGELFF.

This clonotype has only a few counts. The gene calls are TRBV7-9 and TRBJ2-7, with 8 bases that match TRBD2. The germline V gene has CDR1 SEHNR and CDR2 FQNEAQ (reference sequence). The J segment lost 0 bases and the V segment lost 8 bases, leaving 6 bases of the junction unmatched. This CDR3 has 14 residues. The CDR3 reads CASVTGTSSYEQYF. In nucleotides, the CDR3 is TGTGCCAGCGTCACCGGGACTAGCTCCTACGAGCAGTACTTC.

With regard to this clonotype: This may be a read error, as it is one base from a much larger clone. The chain couples TRBV28 to TRBJ2-6, with D unresolved. Germline V gene data show CDR1 as MDHEN and CDR2 as SYDVKM. This CDR3 region has 13 residues. V was trimmed by 5 bases and J by 3 bases, leaving 5 bases between them. The CDR3 region is CASSRVGANVLTF. The CDR3 region has the DNA TGTGCCAGCAGTCGGGTTGGGGCCAACGTCCTGACTTTC.

The sample holds many counts of this clonotype. V is TRBV5-1 and J is TRBJ2-1, with D hard to call. CDR1 SGHRS and CDR2 YFSETQ come from the germline V gene. The V end lost 0 bases, the J end lost 10 bases, and 5 bases lay between the germline ends. This CDR3 comprises 11 residues. CDR3 amino acids: CASSLGMEQFF. The CDR3 region has the DNA TGCGCCAGCAGCTTGGGTATGGAGCAGTTCTTC.

The chain links TRBV7-3 to TRBJ2-7, with 11 bases identical to TRBD2. The CDR3 is 17 residues long. V trimming: 5 bases; J trimming: 3 bases; junction bases outside the gene matches: 12. From germline, CDR1 is SGHTA and CDR2 FQGTGA. CDR3 nucleotides: TGTGCCAGCAGCCCTCGTCCAACTAGCGGGAGCCGCTACGAGCAGTACTTC. Its protein product is CASSPRPTSGSRYEQYF.

CDR3 amino acids: CATSFAGKLGETQYF. The CDR3 bases are TGTGCCACCAGTTTCGCGGGCAAGTTGGGGGAGACCCAGTACTTC. The V and J genes are TRBV15 and TRBJ2-5, with D perhaps TRBD2 (5 bases). V shed 6 bases and J shed 5 bases, with 19 bases lying between them. Germline CDR1 LNHNV, CDR2 YYDKDF (reference sequence). The CDR3 contains 15 residues.

The J gene is TRBJ2-1, the V gene TRBV7-2, with TRBD2 identical over 8 bases. V shed 7 bases, J shed 9 bases, and the junction held 11 bases outside the gene matches. The CDR3 is 14 residues long. CDR1 SGHTA and CDR2 FQGNSA come from the germline V gene. CDR3 bases: TGTGCCAGCAACTGGAGGAGGCGGGAGGCTGAGCAGTTCTTC. This codes for CASNWRRREAEQFF.

This clonotype has more than one count but fewer than ten. The rearrangement joins TRBV20-1 to TRBJ2-5; D remains unclear. The CDR3 runs to 13 residues. Trimming shortened V by 0 bases and J by 3 bases, and 8 bases separated the two germline ends. Germline CDR1 reads DFQATT; CDR2 reads SNEGSKA (reference sequence). The CDR3 coding sequence is TGCAGTGCTAGAGATCGGTGGGAAGAGACCCAGTACTTC. Translated, it gives CSARDRWEETQYF.

The sample holds many counts of this clonotype. This chain uses TRBV29-1 with TRBJ2-3; 9 bases are shared with TRBD2. The germline V gene has CDR1 SQVTM and CDR2 ANQGSEA. The V segment lost 4 bases and the J segment 4 bases; nucleotides outside the gene matches: 9. CDR3 length: 15 residues. DNA for the CDR3: TGCAGCGTTGTGGGGACTAGCATAGATTCAGATACGCAGTATTTT. It is translated as CSVVGTSIDSDTQYF.

The chain is built from TRBV29-1 and TRBJ2-3; no firm D call. This CDR3 comprises 14 residues. CDR1 is SQVTM, CDR2 ANQGSEA, per germline. V was cut by 1 base and J by 0 bases, with 8 bases left in between. The CDR3 DNA reads as TGCAGCGTTGAAGCGGCGGTAAGCACAGATACGCAGTATTTT. Translation: CSVEAAVSTDTQYF.